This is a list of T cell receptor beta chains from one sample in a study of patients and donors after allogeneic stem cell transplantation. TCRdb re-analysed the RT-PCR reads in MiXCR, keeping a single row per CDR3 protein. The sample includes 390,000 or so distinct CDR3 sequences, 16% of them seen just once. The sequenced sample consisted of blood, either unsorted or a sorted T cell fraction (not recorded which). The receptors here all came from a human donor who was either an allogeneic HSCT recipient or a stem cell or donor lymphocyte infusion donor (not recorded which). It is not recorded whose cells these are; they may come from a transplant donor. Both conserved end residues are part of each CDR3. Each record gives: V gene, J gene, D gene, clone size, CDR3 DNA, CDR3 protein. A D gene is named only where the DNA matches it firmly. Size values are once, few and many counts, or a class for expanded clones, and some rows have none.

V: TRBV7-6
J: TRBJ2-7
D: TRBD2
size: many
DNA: TGTGCCAGCAGCTTAGAAAGTAGCGGGGCCTCCTACGAGCAGTACTTC
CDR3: CASSLESSGASYEQYF

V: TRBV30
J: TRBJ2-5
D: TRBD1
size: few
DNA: TGTGCCTGGACACTGGACAGGGGATTACAAGAGACCCAGTACTTC
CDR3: CAWTLDRGLQETQYF

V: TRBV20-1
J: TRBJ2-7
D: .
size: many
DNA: TGCAGTGCCCCCAAAGGGGCTGGCGTTAACGAGCAGTACTTC
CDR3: CSAPKGAGVNEQYF

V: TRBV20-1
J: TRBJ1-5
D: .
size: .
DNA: TGCAGTGCTAGAGACCGGGAGCACCGGGATCAGCCCCAGCATTTT
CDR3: CSARDREHRDQPQHF

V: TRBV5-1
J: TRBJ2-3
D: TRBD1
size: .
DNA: TGCGCCAGCAGCCTATCACCGGGACAGGGCATAAGAGATACGCAGTATTTT
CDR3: CASSLSPGQGIRDTQYF

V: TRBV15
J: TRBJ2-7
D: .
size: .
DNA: TGTGCCACCAGCAGAGGTTCGAGGGATCTGGACGAGCAGTACTTC
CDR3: CATSRGSRDLDEQYF

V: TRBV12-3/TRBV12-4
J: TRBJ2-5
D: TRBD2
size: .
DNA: TGTGCCAGCAGTCTCCGCCCCCCAGCGGGAGGCCGAGAGACCCAGTACTTC
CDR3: CASSLRPPAGGRETQYF

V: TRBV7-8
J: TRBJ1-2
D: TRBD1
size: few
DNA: TGTGCCAGCAGCTTACGGACAGGGACGGGCTATGGCTACACCTTC
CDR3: CASSLRTGTGYGYTF

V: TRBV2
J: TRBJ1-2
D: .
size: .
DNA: TGTGCCAGCACCGAGGGTAGCTATGGCTACACCTTC
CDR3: CASTEGSYGYTF

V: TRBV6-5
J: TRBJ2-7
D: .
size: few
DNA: TGTGCCAGCAGTTCTTACAGGACAAGTAACTACGAGCAGTACTTC
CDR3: CASSSYRTSNYEQYF

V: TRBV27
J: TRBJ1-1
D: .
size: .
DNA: TGTGCCAGCAGTCGGGGGCAGCCGAACACTGAAGCTTTCTTT
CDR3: CASSRGQPNTEAFF

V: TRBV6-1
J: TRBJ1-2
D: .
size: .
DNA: TGTGCCAGCAGTCCCGACGCCGGGGATTATGGCTACACCTTC
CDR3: CASSPDAGDYGYTF

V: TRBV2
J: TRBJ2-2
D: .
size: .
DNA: TGTGCCACCCGGGCAGGGACTAACACCGGGGAGCTGTTTTTT
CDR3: CATRAGTNTGELFF

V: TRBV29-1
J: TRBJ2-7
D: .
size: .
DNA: TGCAGCGCGGAGGACGGGGTATCCTACGAGCAGTACTTC
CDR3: CSAEDGVSYEQYF

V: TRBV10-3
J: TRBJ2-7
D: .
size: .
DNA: TGTGCCATCAGTGAACAGGGACTTCCCTACGAGCAGTACTTC
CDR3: CAISEQGLPYEQYF

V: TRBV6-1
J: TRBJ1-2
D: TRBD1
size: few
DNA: TGTGCCAGCAGTCCATGGGACAGCACTTCGACCAACTATGGCTACACCTTC
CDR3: CASSPWDSTSTNYGYTF

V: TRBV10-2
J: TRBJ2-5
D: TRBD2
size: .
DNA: TGCGCCAGCAGTTCCGGGACTAGCGTCATGGCCCAGTACTTC
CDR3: CASSSGTSVMAQYF

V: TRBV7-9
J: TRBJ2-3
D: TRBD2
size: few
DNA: TGTGCCAGCAGCTGGGGGACTAGCGGGAGCGCAGATACGCAGTATTTT
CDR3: CASSWGTSGSADTQYF

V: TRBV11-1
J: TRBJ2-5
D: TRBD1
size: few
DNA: TGTGCCAGCAGCACAGGGACAGGGGCCCCATCGAGGCAAGAGACCCAGTACTTC
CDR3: CASSTGTGAPSRQETQYF

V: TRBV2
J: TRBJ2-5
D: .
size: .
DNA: TGTGCCAGCATCAGAGGGGACCAAGAGACCCAGTACTTC
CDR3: CASIRGDQETQYF

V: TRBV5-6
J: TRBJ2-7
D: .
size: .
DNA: TGTGCCAGCAGCTTGGGATATGCAGGTCCCTACGAGCAGTACTTC
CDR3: CASSLGYAGPYEQYF

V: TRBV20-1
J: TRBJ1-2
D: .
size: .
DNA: TGCAGTGCTAGAGATCCCGACAGTCCCAGAGCGTATGGCTACACCTTC
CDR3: CSARDPDSPRAYGYTF

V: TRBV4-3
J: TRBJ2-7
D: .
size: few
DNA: TGCGCCAGCAGCCCCGAGGGGGGAGGGGGCTACGAGCAGTACTTC
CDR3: CASSPEGGGGYEQYF

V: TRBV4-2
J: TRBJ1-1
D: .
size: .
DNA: TGTGCCAGCAGCCAAGCCGCGGGGATGAACACTGAAGCTTTCTTT
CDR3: CASSQAAGMNTEAFF

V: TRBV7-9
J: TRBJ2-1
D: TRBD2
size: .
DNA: TGTGCCAGCAGCCTGGGACTAGCGGAGGGGGGTTACAATGAGCAGTTCTTC
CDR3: CASSLGLAEGGYNEQFF

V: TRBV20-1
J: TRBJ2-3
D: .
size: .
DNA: TGCAGTGCTGGCGAGGACAGATACACAGATACGCAGTATTTT
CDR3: CSAGEDRYTDTQYF

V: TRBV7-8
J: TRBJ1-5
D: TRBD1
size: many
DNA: TGTGCCAGCAGCTTAGTAAGGACAGGGGATCAGCCCCAGCATTTT
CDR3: CASSLVRTGDQPQHF

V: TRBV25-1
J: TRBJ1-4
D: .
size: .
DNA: TGTGCCAGCAGTGAACGGGGCGGATCTAATGAAAAACTGTTTTTT
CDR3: CASSERGGSNEKLFF

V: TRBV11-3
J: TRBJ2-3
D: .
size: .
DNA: TGTGCCAGCAGCGACAGCTACACAGATACGCAGTATTTT
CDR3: CASSDSYTDTQYF

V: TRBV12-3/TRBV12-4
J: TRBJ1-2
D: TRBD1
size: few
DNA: TGTGCCAGCAGATCGGGACAGCCAAACTATGGCTACACCTTC
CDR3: CASRSGQPNYGYTF

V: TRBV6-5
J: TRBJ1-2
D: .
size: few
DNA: TGTGCCAGCACCTGGGGCGCCTGGGGCTACACCTTC
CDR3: CASTWGAWGYTF

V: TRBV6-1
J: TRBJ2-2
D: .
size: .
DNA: TGTGCCAGCAGTGTGGCAGCTTCGAACACCGGGGAGCTGTTTTTT
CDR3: CASSVAASNTGELFF

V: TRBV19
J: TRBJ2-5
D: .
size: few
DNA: TGTGCCAGTAGCCTCCAGGGTCCCCTAGAGACCCAGTACTTC
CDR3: CASSLQGPLETQYF

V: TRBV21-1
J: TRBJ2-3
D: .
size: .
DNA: TGTGCCAGCAGCAAAGGCGAGTTCCCCCCAGATACGCAGTATTTT
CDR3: CASSKGEFPPDTQYF

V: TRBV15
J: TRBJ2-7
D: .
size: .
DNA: TGTGCCACCAGCAGGCGGACCTTTTACGAGCAGTACTTC
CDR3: CATSRRTFYEQYF

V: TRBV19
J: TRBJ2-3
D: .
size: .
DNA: TGTGCCAGTAGTAACCCCCTTAGACGCACAGATACGCAGTATTTT
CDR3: CASSNPLRRTDTQYF

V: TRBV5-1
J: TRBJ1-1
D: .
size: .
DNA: TGCGCCAGCAGCTTTGGCCCGGGGAACACTGAAGCTTTCTTT
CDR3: CASSFGPGNTEAFF

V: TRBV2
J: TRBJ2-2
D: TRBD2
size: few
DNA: TGTGCCAGCAGCAGACGAGCGGGAGTGGGCACCGGGGAGCTGTTTTTT
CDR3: CASSRRAGVGTGELFF

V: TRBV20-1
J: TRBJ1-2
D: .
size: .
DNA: TGCAGTGCTAGAGATTCGGGTGGCTACACCTTC
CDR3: CSARDSGGYTF

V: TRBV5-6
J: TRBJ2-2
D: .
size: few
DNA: TGTGCCAGCAGCTTAGGGACTCCGCACACCGGGGAGCTGTTTTTT
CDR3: CASSLGTPHTGELFF

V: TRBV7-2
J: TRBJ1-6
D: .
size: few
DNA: TGTGCCAGCAGCTTAACAGGGAGAGGTAATTCACCCCTCCACTTT
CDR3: CASSLTGRGNSPLHF

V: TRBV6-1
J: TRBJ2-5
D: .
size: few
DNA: TGTGCCAGCAGGGGTGCGGGTGGCCAGGAGTACCAAGAGACCCAGTACTTC
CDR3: CASRGAGGQEYQETQYF

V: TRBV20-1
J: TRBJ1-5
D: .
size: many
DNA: TGCAGTGCTAGGGCCAGGGGATTCAATCAGCCCCAGCATTTT
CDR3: CSARARGFNQPQHF

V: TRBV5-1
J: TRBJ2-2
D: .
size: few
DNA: TGCGCCAGCAGCTTGGTTCGTCAGAGCACCGGGGAGCTGTTTTTT
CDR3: CASSLVRQSTGELFF

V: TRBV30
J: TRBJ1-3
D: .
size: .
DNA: TGTGCCTGGAGTCCGAGTGGAAACACCATATATTTT
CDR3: CAWSPSGNTIYF

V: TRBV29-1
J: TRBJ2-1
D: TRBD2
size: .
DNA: TGCAGCGCCTATGGGCGGGGGGGAAATGAGCAGTTCTTC
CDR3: CSAYGRGGNEQFF

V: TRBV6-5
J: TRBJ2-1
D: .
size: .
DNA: TGTGCCAGCAGTTACGGGGCGAGTAGCGTAGTCACTGAGCAGTTCTTC
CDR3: CASSYGASSVVTEQFF

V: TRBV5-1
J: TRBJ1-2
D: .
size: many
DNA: TGTGCCAGCAGCCCCCAGGGGAACTATGGCTACACCTTC
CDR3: CASSPQGNYGYTF

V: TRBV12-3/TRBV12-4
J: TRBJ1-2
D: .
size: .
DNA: TGTGCCAGCAGTGCCACGGGTCGCTATGGCTACACCTTC
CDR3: CASSATGRYGYTF

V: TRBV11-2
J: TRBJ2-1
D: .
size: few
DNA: TGTGCCAGCAGCGCCCGCCTAAAATACAATGAGCAGTTCTTC
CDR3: CASSARLKYNEQFF

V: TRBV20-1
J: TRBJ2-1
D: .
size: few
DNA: TGCAGTGCTAGACTAGGGACTCCATCCTACAATGAGCAGTTCTTC
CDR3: CSARLGTPSYNEQFF

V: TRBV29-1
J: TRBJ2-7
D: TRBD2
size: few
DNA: TGCAGCATCCGAAGTAGCGGGCCCTACGAGCAGTACTTC
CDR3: CSIRSSGPYEQYF

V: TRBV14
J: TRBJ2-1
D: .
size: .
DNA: TGTGCCAGCAGCCAAAGGGACTTCCGCTCCTACAATGAGCAGTTCTTC
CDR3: CASSQRDFRSYNEQFF

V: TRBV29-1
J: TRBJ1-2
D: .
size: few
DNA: TGCAGCGTTGTGGAGAGGTATGGCTACACCTTC
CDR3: CSVVERYGYTF

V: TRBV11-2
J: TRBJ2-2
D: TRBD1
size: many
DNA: TGTGCCAGCAGCACGACAGGGACGAACACCGGGGAGCTGTTTTTT
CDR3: CASSTTGTNTGELFF

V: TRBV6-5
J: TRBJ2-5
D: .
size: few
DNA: TGTGCCAGCAGTTACTCTGAGTACGGGAGAGTAGAGACCCAGTACTTC
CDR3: CASSYSEYGRVETQYF

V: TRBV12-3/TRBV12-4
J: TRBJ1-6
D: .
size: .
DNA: TGTGCCAGCAGTTCAGGGTTCGGTTCACCCCTCCACTTT
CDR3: CASSSGFGSPLHF

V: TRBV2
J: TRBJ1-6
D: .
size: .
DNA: TGTGCCAGCATTCTAGACCGGGCCCCAAATTCACCCCTCCACTTT
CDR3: CASILDRAPNSPLHF